These T cell receptor beta chains were read from a single sample in a study of OX40 agonist ivuxolimab in advanced cancers. Repertoires were generated with immunoSEQ multiplex PCR, while TCRdb's copy carries only in-frame clones and drops some. The data hold 30,000 to 40,000 clones, with about nine tenths observed a single time. The sequencing used CD4+ or CD8+ T cells sorted from blood, collected in a trial of the OX40 agonist ivuxolimab. The receptor source for this set is an adult with an advanced solid tumor such as melanoma, head and neck, liver or kidney cancer. CDR3s leave out the opening cysteine and the closing phenylalanine or tryptophan. Only some rows state a clone size, as once, few, many or a class for expanded clones.

j_call v_call clone_size cdr3_aa
TRBJ2-5 TRBV21-1 once ASSKGDRGFETQY
TRBJ2-7 TRBV6-6 - ASSLVGANEQY
TRBJ2-1 TRBV7-2 once ASSPYRFEQF
TRBJ2-1 TRBV19 - ASSPGTDTNEQF
TRBJ2-3 TRBV5-6 - ASSHTSGSNTQY
TRBJ2-2 TRBV4-1 - ASSLTRWETDTGELF
TRBJ1-2 TRBV6-1 - ASRTGMSNYGYT
TRBJ1-5 TRBV19 - ASTSGGLQPQH
TRBJ2-2 TRBV10-3 - AIRGSGTPTWGTGELF
TRBJ2-3 TRBV30 - AWSANLAGGADTQY
TRBJ1-1 TRBV11-3 - ASSLDQNTEAF
TRBJ2-2 TRBV2 - ASTTGTANTGELF
TRBJ1-5 TRBV6-1 - ASRQDIRAYQPQH
TRBJ2-2 TRBV28 - ASSFGGGELF
TRBJ2-1 TRBV5-1 - ASSSDLLTYNEQF
TRBJ2-1 TRBV29-1 - SVVASGSSPYNEQF
TRBJ2-1 TRBV6-1 - ASREIVYNEQF
TRBJ1-1 TRBV11-2 - ASSFTYRGRRNTEAF
TRBJ2-6 TRBV6-1 - ASSGPGQRSGANVLT
TRBJ1-4 TRBV2 - ASSEAKYRGLNEKLF
TRBJ1-2 TRBV19 once ASSSRVSNYGYT
TRBJ2-7 TRBV5-1 - ASSLWTSGSNSYEQY
TRBJ1-5 TRBV7-9 - ASSLGQGPGPQH
TRBJ2-1 TRBV9 once ASSVLRLAGYNEQF
TRBJ1-4 TRBV11-1 - ASSLQGGFNEKLF
TRBJ2-3 TRBV2 once ASSESGQAPVADTQY
TRBJ1-1 TRBV9 - ASSPGQGHTEAF
TRBJ1-5 TRBV7-2 - ASTGQGNQPQH
TRBJ2-7 TRBV6-1 - AIQLGQPYEQY
TRBJ2-2 TRBV4-2 - ASSRGLVMGPNTGELF
TRBJ2-2 TRBV9 - ASSPFADRTGELF
TRBJ2-1 TRBV5-1 - ASSYPINNEQF
TRBJ2-1 TRBV2 - ASSGRRQEQF
TRBJ2-1 TRBV7-8 few ASSLAGTALYEQF
TRBJ2-3 TRBV6-4 - ASSPGHTYTDAQY
TRBJ2-2 TRBV7-8 - ASSSTNTGELF
TRBJ1-2 TRBV25-1 - ASRTPHHGYT
TRBJ2-1 TRBV19 - ASSFRDGDNEQF
TRBJ2-7 TRBV5-5 - ASSLSGGSDYEQY
TRBJ2-7 TRBV9 - ASSVALATEQY
TRBJ2-1 TRBV7-2 - ASSLGWEGREQF
TRBJ1-1 TRBV7-8 - ASSSRVADTEAF
TRBJ1-1 TRBV11-2 - ASSLGQGAWGAF
TRBJ2-7 TRBV18 - ASSPPGTGVLYEQY
TRBJ1-1 TRBV4-3 - ASSQDGRGLAF
TRBJ2-7 TRBV6-5 - ASSPTSGSGHEQY
TRBJ1-5 TRBV28 few ASSLAGEQPQH
TRBJ2-3 TRBV7-2 - ASSPGFFGTDTQY
TRBJ2-5 TRBV5-1 - ASSFMGLETQY
TRBJ2-7 TRBV5-4 - ASSLSARQTYEQY
TRBJ2-7 TRBV6-5 - ASSRDQAYEQY